This T cell receptor (beta chain) was found in a study of blood T cell repertoires in COVID-19. The CDR3 is 14 amino acids. The germline CDR1 and CDR2 sequences are LGHNA and YNFKEQ. The V segment lost 2 bases and the J segment 3 bases; nucleotides outside the gene matches: 2. The assay was immunoSEQ multiplex PCR, and TCRdb's table has in-frame clones only and misses some. The sample records about 62,000 clones, 75% to 90% being singletons. The chain links TRBV4-2 to TRBJ1-1, with 8 bases identical to TRBD1. This receptor was identified in a woman aged 55-70 years with COVID-19, enrolled during active disease. The sequencing input was peripheral blood. This chain's CDR3 is CASSQPDRDTEAFF. The CDR3 region has the DNA TGTGCCAGCAGCCAACCGGACAGGGACACTGAAGCTTTCTTT.